This entry lists 18 T cell receptor beta chains sequenced from one sample in a study of cytomegalovirus exposure and HLA in healthy donors. The PCR contained 60 Vbeta and 13 Jbeta primers. The data were produced by immunoSEQ multiplex PCR, yet TCRdb's version contains in-frame clones alone and is incomplete. The sample includes around 250,000 clones, over 90% seen only once; the top ten take 1.7%. The sample taken for sequencing was PBMCs. The source is a girl aged 2-15 years in good health and CMV-seronegative.

V usage is TRBV5-8 and J usage is TRBJ1-2; a possible D gene is TRBD1 (5 bases). Trimming took 5 bases from V and 7 from J, leaving 12 bases between them. The length of the CDR3 is 12 residues. CDR1 is SGHTS and CDR2 is YDEGEE in the germline V gene. The CDR3, as DNA: TGTGCCAGCAGGCAGGAGGGGATTGGCTACACCTTC. It codes for CASRQEGIGYTF.

The gene calls are TRBV27 and TRBJ2-2, with D maybe TRBD1 (5 bases). Germline loops: CDR1 MNHEY, CDR2 SMNVEV (reference sequence). V was clipped by 5 bases and J by 7 bases, with 29 bases between them. The CDR3 is 19 residues long. In DNA form, the CDR3 reads TGTGCCAGCAGTCCGATCCCCGCCGGATGGGGCCCTTGGCTCGGGGAGCTGTTTTTT. As protein: CASSPIPAGWGPWLGELFF.

The chain couples TRBV15 to TRBJ1-2, with D unresolved. Trimming removed 0 bases at V and 6 bases at J, with 14 bases between. The CDR3 loop spans 15 amino acids. In germline, CDR1 is LNHNV, CDR2 YYDKDF (reference sequence). In nucleotides, the CDR3 is TGTGCCACCAGCAGAGATCCAATTTATCAGGATGGCTACACCTTC. Its protein product is CATSRDPIYQDGYTF.

Concerning this clone: Because it lacks the conserved phenylalanine or tryptophan at the end, this CDR3 is likely a read error. The rearrangement links TRBV27 to TRBJ2-7; TRBD2 aligns across 7 bases. Trimming removed 7 bases from V and 2 bases from J; junction bases left unmatched: 14. Germline V CDR1 and CDR2: MNHEY, SMNVEV (reference sequence). This CDR3 has 16 residues. DNA of the CDR3: TGTGCCAGCACTGTGTTTTTAGGCGGGAGAACCTACGAGCAGTACCTC. Translating gives CASTVFLGGRTYEQYL.

The J gene is TRBJ2-7, the V gene TRBV7-9; no definite D call. This CDR3 is 13 amino acids long. Germline V CDR1 and CDR2: SEHNR, FQNEAQ (reference sequence). Trimming took off 5 bases at V and 0 bases at J, with 8 bases between the two ends. The CDR3 region has the DNA TGTGCCAGCAGCGACGACAACTCCTACGAGCAGTACTTC. It encodes CASSDDNSYEQYF.

This rearrangement joins TRBV9 to TRBJ2-3; TRBD2 agrees at 9 bases. This CDR3 is built from 19 residues. The ends lost 4 bases at V and 2 bases at J; junction bases unmatched: 17. Germline V gene sequence: CDR1 SGDLS, CDR2 YYNGEE. This CDR3 reads CASSTRPDATSGATDTQYF. CDR3 sequence (DNA): TGTGCCAGCAGCACACGCCCCGACGCGACTAGCGGCGCCACAGATACGCAGTATTTT.

The chain couples TRBV7-8 to TRBJ1-2, with TRBD1 identical over 9 bases. V trimming: 5 bases; J trimming: 1 base; junction bases outside the gene matches: 5. This CDR3 has 15 amino acids. Per germline, CDR1 SGHVS and CDR2 FQNEAQ. The CDR3 loop is CASSATGGNNYGYTF. CDR3 DNA sequence: TGTGCCAGCAGCGCGACAGGGGGAAATAACTATGGCTACACCTTC. Full variable domain (missing parts from reference TRBV7-8 and TRBJ1-2): GAGVSQSPRYKVAKRGQDVALRCDPISGHVSLFWYQQALGQGPEFLTYFQNEAQLDKSGLPSDRFFAERPEGSVSTLKIQRTQQEDSAVYLCASSATGGNNYGYTFGSGTRLTVV.

This chain uses TRBV7-2 with TRBJ2-5; 10 positions agree with TRBD2. There are 17 residues in the CDR3. V gave up 2 bases and J gave up 4 bases; unmatched junction bases: 10. Per the germline V gene, CDR1 is SGHTA and CDR2 is FQGNSA. This CDR3 is CASSLLSSGSGRETQYF. CDR3 bases: TGTGCCAGCAGCTTACTCTCTAGCGGGAGCGGTAGAGAGACCCAGTACTTC.

The rearrangement joins TRBV5-4 to TRBJ1-1; TRBD1 aligns across 7 bases. Germline lookup yields CDR1 SGHNT and CDR2 YYREEE (reference sequence). V lost 5 bases, J lost 6 bases, and 4 bases stayed unmatched. This CDR3 has 12 residues. As DNA, the CDR3 is TGTGCCAGCAGGGGGACAGCCCCTGAAGCTTTCTTT. Translated: CASRGTAPEAFF.

This chain connects TRBV7-2 to TRBJ1-5; no clear D gene. The V gene's germline CDR1 is SGHTA and CDR2 FQGNSA. Trimming pared 1 base from V and 7 bases from J, leaving 14 bases between. This CDR3 contains 15 residues. CDR3 protein: CASSLGRTNNQPQHF. DNA for the CDR3: TGTGCCAGCAGCTTAGGCAGGACTAACAACCAGCCCCAGCATTTT.

Here the CDR3 DNA reads TGTGCCAGCAGCGTCGGAGGGATACCAAATTCACCCCTCCACTTT. It is translated as CASSVGGIPNSPLHF. V is TRBV9 and J is TRBJ1-6; no definite D call. The ends were cut back, 2 bases at V and 7 bases at J, with 13 bases in the middle. CDR1 and CDR2 (germline): SGDLS, YYNGEE. The CDR3 has 15 amino acids.

This rearrangement joins TRBV12-5 to TRBJ2-1; 10 nucleotides align to TRBD1. The germline CDR1 and CDR2 sequences are LGHNT and FRNRAP. With 6 bases clipped from V and 4 bases from J, the junction kept 3 bases outside the gene matches. CDR3 length equals 14 residues. The CDR3 region is CASGDRGPYNEQFF. CDR3 nucleotide sequence: TGTGCTAGTGGAGACAGGGGGCCATACAATGAGCAGTTCTTC.

The rearrangement links TRBV9 to TRBJ2-2; maybe TRBD2 (6 bases). Germline CDR1 reads SGDLS; CDR2 reads YYNGEE. The CDR3 covers 14 residues. Trimming stripped 3 bases from V and 6 bases from J, with 12 bases between. The CDR3: CASSEVWGAGELFF. The CDR3 DNA sequence: TGTGCCAGCAGCGAGGTTTGGGGGGCCGGGGAGCTGTTTTTT.

The gene calls are TRBV5-6 and TRBJ2-3; the D gene is possibly TRBD2 (6 bases). V was shortened by 5 bases and J by 4 bases, with 17 bases between the two germline ends. This CDR3 contains 15 residues. Germline values: CDR1 SGHDT, CDR2 YYEEEE. This CDR3 is CASSRVEGPPDTQYF. CDR3 sequence (DNA): TGTGCCAGCAGTCGTGTGGAGGGGCCCCCAGATACGCAGTATTTT.

This clone was observed once. The chain is built from TRBV2 and TRBJ1-3; D gene unclear. V was shortened by 1 base and J by 0 bases, with 7 bases between the two germline ends. Germline CDR1 is SNHLY and CDR2 is FYNNEI. This CDR3 has 15 amino acids. This chain's CDR3 is CASSEGRSSGNTIYF. Here the CDR3 DNA reads TGTGCCAGCAGTGAAGGGAGGAGCTCTGGAAACACCATATATTTT.

The chain uses TRBV19 and TRBJ2-1, with 10 bases matching TRBD2. The germline V gene has CDR1 LNHDA and CDR2 SQIVND (reference sequence). This CDR3 is built from 19 residues. After removal of 5 bases from V and 5 bases from J, the junction contained 18 bases not matched to a gene. The CDR3 here is CASSLLAGGLPRSNNEQFF. In DNA form, the CDR3 reads TGTGCCAGTAGTTTATTAGCGGGAGGCCTCCCTCGGTCCAACAATGAGCAGTTCTTC.

The chain is built from TRBV13 and TRBJ2-7; the match to TRBD1 covers 7 bases. Germline CDR1 PRHDT, CDR2 FYEKMQ (reference sequence). J gave up 5 bases and V 0 bases, and 7 bases lay outside the gene matches. CDR3 length: 15 amino acids. The CDR3 sequence: CASSLGEQGTHEQYF. CDR3 DNA sequence: TGTGCCAGCAGCTTAGGAGAACAGGGGACCCACGAGCAGTACTTC.

This clone was seen once. The rearrangement uses TRBV10-3 and TRBJ2-2; 8 nucleotides agree with TRBD1. Germline lookup yields CDR1 ENHRY and CDR2 SYGVKD. Trimming took 2 bases from V and 4 from J; bases not matched to a gene: 6. This CDR3 has 16 amino acids. CDR3 nucleotide sequence: TGTGCCATCAGTGAGAACACAGGGGGTCGCACCGGGGAGCTGTTTTTT. Amino acids: CAISENTGGRTGELFF.